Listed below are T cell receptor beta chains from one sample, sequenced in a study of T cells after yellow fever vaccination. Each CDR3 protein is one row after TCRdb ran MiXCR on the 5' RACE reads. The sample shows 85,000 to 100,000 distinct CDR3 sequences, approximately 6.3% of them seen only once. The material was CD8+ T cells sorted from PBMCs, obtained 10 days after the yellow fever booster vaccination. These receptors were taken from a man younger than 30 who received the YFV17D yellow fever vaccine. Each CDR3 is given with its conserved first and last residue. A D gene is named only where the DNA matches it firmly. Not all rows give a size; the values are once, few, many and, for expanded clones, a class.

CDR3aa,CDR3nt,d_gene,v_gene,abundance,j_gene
CASSFPSTLSLSGANVLTF,TGTGCCAGCAGCTTTCCGTCGACTCTTTCTCTCTCTGGGGCCAACGTCCTGACTTTC,.,TRBV7-9,few,TRBJ2-6
CASSNFGGVSNQPQHF,TGTGCCAGCAGTAACTTCGGGGGGGTGAGCAATCAGCCCCAGCATTTT,.,TRBV27,.,TRBJ1-5
CASSLEVGGDTQYF,TGTGCCAGCAGCTTAGAAGTTGGAGGAGATACGCAGTATTTT,.,TRBV7-9,few,TRBJ2-3
CASSMGPSSYNEQFF,TGTGCCAGTAGTATGGGGCCAAGCTCCTACAATGAGCAGTTCTTC,.,TRBV19,.,TRBJ2-1
CASTPTAYDYDPEAFF,TGTGCCAGCACCCCGACGGCGTACGACTATGATCCTGAAGCTTTCTTT,.,TRBV27,.,TRBJ1-1
CASSLGPWGRGYEQYF,TGTGCCAGCAGTTTAGGTCCTTGGGGCAGGGGATACGAGCAGTACTTC,.,TRBV27,few,TRBJ2-7
CASRLKAWASPQETQYF,TGTGCCAGCAGACTAAAAGCATGGGCGTCTCCGCAAGAGACCCAGTACTTC,.,TRBV11-2,many,TRBJ2-5
CASSLISAGGRDTQYF,TGCGCCAGCAGCCTCATATCAGCGGGGGGAAGAGATACGCAGTATTTT,TRBD2,TRBV5-1,few,TRBJ2-3
CASSYPTGTQYF,TGTGCCAGCAGTTATCCGACCGGGACCCAGTACTTC,.,TRBV28,.,TRBJ2-5
CASSFFTSGADEQFF,TGTGCCAGCAGTTTTTTTACTAGCGGGGCCGATGAGCAGTTCTTC,TRBD2,TRBV27,.,TRBJ2-1
CASSQDTGNREQFF,TGCGCCAGCAGCCAAGATACAGGGAACCGTGAGCAGTTCTTC,.,TRBV4-3,few,TRBJ2-1
CASSFSSSIAGYYEQYF,TGTGCCAGCAGCTTTTCATCTTCCATAGCGGGGTACTACGAGCAGTACTTC,TRBD2,TRBV11-2,.,TRBJ2-7
CATTAVDNEQFF,TGTGCCACCACAGCGGTAGACAATGAGCAGTTCTTC,.,TRBV15,many,TRBJ2-1
CASTDSLSSYEQYF,TGCGCCAGCACCGACAGTTTAAGCTCCTACGAGCAGTACTTC,.,TRBV5-1,.,TRBJ2-7
CASSLAGTGGSNEQFF,TGTGCCAGCAGCTTAGCCGGGACAGGGGGATCGAATGAGCAGTTCTTC,TRBD1,TRBV7-9,.,TRBJ2-1
CASSSGTGGGYTF,TGTGCCAGCAGCTCCGGGACAGGGGGAGGATACACCTTC,TRBD1,TRBV5-4,.,TRBJ1-2
CASTRTDIKTEAFF,TGTGCCAGTACACGGACAGACATCAAGACTGAAGCTTTCTTT,.,TRBV19,few,TRBJ1-1
CASVLGSTDTQYF,TGTGCCAGCGTATTAGGGAGCACAGATACGCAGTATTTT,.,TRBV12-3/TRBV12-4,many,TRBJ2-3
CSARDGAGEVSEQFF,TGCAGTGCTAGAGATGGGGCAGGGGAAGTCAGTGAGCAGTTCTTC,.,TRBV20-1,many,TRBJ2-1
CASSQRTGGSDEQFF,TGTGCCAGCAGTCAAAGGACAGGGGGTTCGGATGAGCAGTTCTTC,TRBD1,TRBV27,.,TRBJ2-1
CASSRYITGATDTQYF,TGTGCCAGCAGCCGCTATATAACAGGAGCCACAGATACGCAGTATTTT,.,TRBV7-9,many,TRBJ2-3
CASSFGGATDTQYF,TGTGCCAGCAGTTTTGGAGGGGCCACAGATACGCAGTATTTT,.,TRBV6-2/TRBV6-3,many,TRBJ2-3
CAISDGTGGHEQYF,TGTGCCATCAGTGATGGGACAGGGGGCCACGAGCAGTACTTC,TRBD1,TRBV10-3,few,TRBJ2-7